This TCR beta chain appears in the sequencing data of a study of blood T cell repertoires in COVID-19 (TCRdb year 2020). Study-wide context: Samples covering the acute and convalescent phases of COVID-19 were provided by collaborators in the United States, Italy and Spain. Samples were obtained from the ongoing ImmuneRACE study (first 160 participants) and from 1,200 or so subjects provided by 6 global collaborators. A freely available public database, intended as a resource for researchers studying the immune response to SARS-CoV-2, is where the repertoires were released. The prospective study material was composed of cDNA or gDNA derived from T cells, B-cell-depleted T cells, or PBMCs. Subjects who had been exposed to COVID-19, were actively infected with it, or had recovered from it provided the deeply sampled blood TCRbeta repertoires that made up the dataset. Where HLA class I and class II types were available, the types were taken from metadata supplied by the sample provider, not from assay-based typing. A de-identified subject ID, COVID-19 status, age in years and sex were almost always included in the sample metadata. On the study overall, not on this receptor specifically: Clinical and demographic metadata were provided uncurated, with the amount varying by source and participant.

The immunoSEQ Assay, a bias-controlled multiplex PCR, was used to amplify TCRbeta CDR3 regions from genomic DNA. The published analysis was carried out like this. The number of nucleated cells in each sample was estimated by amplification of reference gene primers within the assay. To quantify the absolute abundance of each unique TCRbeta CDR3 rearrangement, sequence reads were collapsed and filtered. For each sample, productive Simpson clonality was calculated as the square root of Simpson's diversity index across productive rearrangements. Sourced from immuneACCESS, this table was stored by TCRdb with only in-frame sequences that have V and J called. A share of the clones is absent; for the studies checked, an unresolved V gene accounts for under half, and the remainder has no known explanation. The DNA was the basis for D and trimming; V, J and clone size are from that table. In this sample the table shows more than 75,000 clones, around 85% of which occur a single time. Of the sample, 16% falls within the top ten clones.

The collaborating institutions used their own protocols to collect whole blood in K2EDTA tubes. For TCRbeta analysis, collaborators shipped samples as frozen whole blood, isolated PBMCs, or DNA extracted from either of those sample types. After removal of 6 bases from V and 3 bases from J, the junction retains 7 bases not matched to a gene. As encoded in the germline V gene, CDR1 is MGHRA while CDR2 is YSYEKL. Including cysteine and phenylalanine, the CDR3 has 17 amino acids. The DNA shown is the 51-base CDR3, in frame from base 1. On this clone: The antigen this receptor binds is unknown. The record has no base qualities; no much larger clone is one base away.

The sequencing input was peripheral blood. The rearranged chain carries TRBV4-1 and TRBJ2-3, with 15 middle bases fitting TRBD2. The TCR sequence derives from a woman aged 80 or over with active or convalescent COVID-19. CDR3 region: CASSPLGLAGGTDTQYF. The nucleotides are TGCGCCAGCAGTCCTTTGGGACTAGCGGGGGGTACAGATACGCAGTATTTT.